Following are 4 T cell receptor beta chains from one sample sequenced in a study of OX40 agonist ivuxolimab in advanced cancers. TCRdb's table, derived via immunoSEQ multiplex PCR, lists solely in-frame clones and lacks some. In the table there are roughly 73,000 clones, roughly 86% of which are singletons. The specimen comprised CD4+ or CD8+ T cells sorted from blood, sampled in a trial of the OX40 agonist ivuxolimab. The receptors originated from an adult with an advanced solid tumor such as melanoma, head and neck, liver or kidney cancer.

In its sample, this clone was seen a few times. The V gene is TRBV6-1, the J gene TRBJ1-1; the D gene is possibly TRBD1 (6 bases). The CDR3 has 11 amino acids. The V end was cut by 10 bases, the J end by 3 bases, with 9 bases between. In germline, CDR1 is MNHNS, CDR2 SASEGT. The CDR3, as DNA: TGTGCCATAAACAGGGACACTGAAGCTTTCTTT. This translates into CAINRDTEAFF.

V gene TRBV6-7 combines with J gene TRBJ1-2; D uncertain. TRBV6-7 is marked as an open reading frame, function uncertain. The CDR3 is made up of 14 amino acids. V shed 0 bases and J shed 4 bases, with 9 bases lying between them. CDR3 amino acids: CASSYSRPSYGYTF. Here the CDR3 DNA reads TGTGCCAGCAGTTACTCGAGACCAAGCTATGGCTACACCTTC.

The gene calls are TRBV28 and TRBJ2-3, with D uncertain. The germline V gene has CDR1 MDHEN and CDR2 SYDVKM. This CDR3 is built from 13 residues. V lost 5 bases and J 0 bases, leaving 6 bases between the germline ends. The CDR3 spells CASSPPSTDTQYF. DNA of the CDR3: TGTGCCAGCAGTCCCCCGAGCACAGATACGCAGTATTTT.

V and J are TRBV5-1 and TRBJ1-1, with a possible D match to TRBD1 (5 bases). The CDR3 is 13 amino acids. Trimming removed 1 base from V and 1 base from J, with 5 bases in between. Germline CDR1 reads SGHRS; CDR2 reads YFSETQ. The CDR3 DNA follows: TGCGCCAGCAGCTTGAGGGGGAACACTGAAGCTTTCTTT. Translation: CASSLRGNTEAFF. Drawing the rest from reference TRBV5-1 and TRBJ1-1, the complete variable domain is KAGVTQTPRYLIKTRGQQVTLSCSPISGHRSVSWYQQTPGQGLQFLFEYFSETQRNKGNFPGRFSGRQFSNSRSEMNVSTLELGDSALYLCASSLRGNTEAFFGQGTRLTVV.